Below are 9 T cell receptor beta chains sequenced from a single sample in a study of OX40 agonist ivuxolimab in advanced cancers. Profiling relied on immunoSEQ multiplex PCR, and the TCRdb table lists in-frame clones only, not all of them. The sample gives 30,000 to 45,000 clones, roughly 84% of which show up once; around 10% is in the top ten. The material was CD4+ or CD8+ T cells sorted from blood, obtained in a trial of the OX40 agonist ivuxolimab. The receptors were gathered from an adult with an advanced solid tumor such as melanoma, head and neck, liver or kidney cancer.

V is TRBV7-9 and J is TRBJ2-5, with D maybe TRBD1 (6 bases). TRBJ2-7 explains the end of the DNA better; the J call may be wrong. This CDR3 has 14 residues. Germline lookup yields CDR1 SEHNR and CDR2 FQNEAQ (reference sequence). The CDR3 loop reads CASSDTGNAYEQYF. CDR3 coding DNA: TGTGCCAGCAGCGACACAGGGAATGCCTACGAGCAGTACTTC.

V is TRBV19 and J is TRBJ2-7; 10 nucleotides align to TRBD2. The ends lost 3 bases at V and 2 bases at J; junction bases unmatched: 4. This CDR3 comprises 15 residues. Germline loops: CDR1 LNHDA, CDR2 SQIVND (reference sequence). The CDR3 loop is CASSISLAGAYEQYF. The CDR3, as DNA: TGTGCCAGTAGTATCTCGCTAGCGGGGGCCTACGAGCAGTACTTC.

This clone was seen a single time. The rearrangement links TRBV2 to TRBJ1-4; a possible D gene is TRBD1 (5 bases). Looked up from germline, CDR1 is SNHLY and CDR2 is FYNNEI. The V end was cut by 6 bases, the J end by 0 bases, with 17 bases between. The CDR3 runs 17 residues. The CDR3 is CASSRTPPGATNEKLFF. Here the CDR3 DNA reads TGTGCCAGCAGCCGCACCCCTCCGGGGGCAACTAATGAAAAACTGTTTTTT.

This rearrangement joins TRBV7-9 to TRBJ2-3, with 12 bases matching TRBD2. Germline trimming cut 1 base from V and 6 bases from J; bases unmatched to any gene: 5. The CDR3 consists of 16 residues. Germline V gives CDR1 SEHNR, CDR2 FQNEAQ (reference sequence). The CDR3 here is CASSLGTSGVLDTQYF. The CDR3 DNA follows: TGTGCCAGCAGCTTAGGGACTAGCGGGGTTCTGGATACGCAGTATTTT.

This clone showed up just a few times. The gene calls are TRBV11-2 and TRBJ2-6; possibly TRBD2 for D (5 bases). CDR1 and CDR2 from the germline V gene are SGHAT and FQNNGV. V lost 4 bases and J 4 bases, leaving 11 bases between the germline ends. The CDR3 consists of 15 residues. The CDR3 region is CASSSLRGGANVLTF. The CDR3 DNA sequence: TGTGCCAGCAGCTCTCTCCGCGGGGGGGCCAACGTCCTGACTTTC.

The genes are TRBV27 and TRBJ1-5; D is uncertain. Germline CDR1 MNHEY, CDR2 SMNVEV (reference sequence). Trimming shortened V by 5 bases and J by 6 bases, and 17 bases separated the two germline ends. The length of the CDR3 is 15 residues. The CDR3 DNA is TGTGCCAGCAGTCAGAATCTACAGCAAATTCAGCCCCAGCATTTT. Amino acid sequence: CASSQNLQQIQPQHF.

The rearrangement joins TRBV29-1 to TRBJ1-1; D unclear. The CDR3 consists of 13 residues. Trimming took 0 bases from V and 3 from J, leaving 8 bases between them. Germline values: CDR1 SQVTM, CDR2 ANQGSEA. The CDR3 here is CSVEDGEDTEAFF. CDR3 coding DNA: TGCAGCGTTGAAGATGGGGAGGACACTGAAGCTTTCTTT.

The rearrangement uses TRBV4-1 and TRBJ2-3; no reliable D call. V lost 4 bases to trimming and J lost 1 base, with 15 bases between them. The germline V gene has CDR1 MGHRA and CDR2 YSYEKL. There are 16 residues in the CDR3. CDR3 in amino acids: CASSLESGLGTDTQYF. The DNA for the CDR3 is TGCGCCAGCAGCCTAGAATCAGGCCTGGGCACAGATACGCAGTATTTT.

This clone showed up just once. For the CDR3, the DNA is TGTGCCATCAGTGGGTCGGGGGCGGACAATTCACCCCTCCACTTT. Amino acid sequence: CAISGSGADNSPLHF. The chain links TRBV10-3 to TRBJ1-6, with a tentative D call TRBD1 (6 bases). The CDR3 loop spans 15 amino acids. Per germline, CDR1 ENHRY and CDR2 SYGVKD. Trimming left V 4 bases short and J 7 bases short, with 14 bases between.